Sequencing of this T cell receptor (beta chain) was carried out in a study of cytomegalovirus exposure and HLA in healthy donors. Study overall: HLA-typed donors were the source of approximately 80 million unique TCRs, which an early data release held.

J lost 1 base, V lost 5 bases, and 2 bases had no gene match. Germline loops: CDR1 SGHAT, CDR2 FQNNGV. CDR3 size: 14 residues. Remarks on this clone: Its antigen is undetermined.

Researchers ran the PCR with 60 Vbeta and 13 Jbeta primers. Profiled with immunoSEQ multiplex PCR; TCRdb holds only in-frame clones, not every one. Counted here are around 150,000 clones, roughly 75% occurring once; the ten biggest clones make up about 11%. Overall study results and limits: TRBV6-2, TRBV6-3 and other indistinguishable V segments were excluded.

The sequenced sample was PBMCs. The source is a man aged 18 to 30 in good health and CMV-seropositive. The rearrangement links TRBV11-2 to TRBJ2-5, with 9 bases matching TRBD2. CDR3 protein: CASSLTSGQETQYF. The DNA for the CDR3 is TGTGCCAGCAGCCTGACTAGCGGCCAAGAGACCCAGTACTTC. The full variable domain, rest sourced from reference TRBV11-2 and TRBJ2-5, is EAGVAQSPRYKIIEKRQSVAFWCNPISGHATLYWYQQILGQGPKLLIQFQNNGVVDDSQLPKDRFSAERLKGVDSTLKIQPAKLEDSAVYLCASSLTSGQETQYFGPGTRLLVL.